This T cell receptor (beta chain) was sequenced in a study of cytomegalovirus exposure and HLA in healthy donors. The PCR had 60 Vbeta and 13 Jbeta primers. Method: immunoSEQ multiplex PCR; TCRdb's copy keeps in-frame clones and lacks some. The repertoire consists of 250,000 to 350,000 clones, with about four fifths occurring once and the leading ten covering about 0.29%. This CDR3 contains 14 residues. J was trimmed by 4 bases and V by 8 bases; bases with no gene match: 4. The V gene's germline CDR1 is MDHEN and CDR2 SYDVKM. Sequencing was carried out using PBMCs. This rearrangement joins TRBV28 to TRBJ2-5; TRBD2 aligns across 13 bases. The receptor was isolated from a girl aged 2 to 10 in good health and CMV-seronegative. The CDR3 spells CASGGLAGRETQYF. CDR3 in DNA: TGTGCCAGCGGGGGACTAGCGGGGCGAGAGACCCAGTACTTC.